These 2 T cell receptor beta chains came from one sample sequenced in a study of T cells in Graves' hyperthyroidism and ophthalmopathy. TCR beta CDR3 region amplification was performed from RNA transcripts. First-round RT-PCR targeting the TCR CDR3 was performed with the HTBI primer set. TCRdb ran MiXCR on the multiplex PCR reads and lists one entry per CDR3 protein. The sample has hundreds of thousands of distinct CDR3 sequences; more than 11% are singletons. Input material: blood. The receptors stem from a woman under 40 with Graves' hyperthyroidism.

Remarks on this clonotype: This could be a read error, since a much larger clone is one nucleotide away. The gene calls are TRBV2 and TRBJ1-5; TRBD1 agrees at 10 bases. CDR1 is SNHLY and CDR2 is FYNNEI in the germline V gene. The CDR3 sequence is 18 residues long. The V gene end was trimmed by 7 bases and the J gene end by 4 bases; junction bases not matched to a gene: 16. The CDR3: CASTDGGQGCFGNQPQHF. The CDR3 DNA reads as TGTGCCAGCACGGATGGGGGACAGGGGTGTTTTGGTAATCAGCCCCAGCATTTT.

This clonotype was recorded many times. The chain carries TRBV7-9 and TRBJ2-2, with unresolved D. Germline V gives CDR1 SEHNR, CDR2 FQNEAQ (reference sequence). The CDR3 covers 11 residues. V was trimmed by 6 bases and J by 3 bases, leaving 2 bases between them. The CDR3 nucleotides are TGTGCCAGCAGTGACACCGGGGAGCTGTTTTTT. Its protein product is CASSDTGELFF. Together with reference TRBV7-9 and TRBJ2-2, the CDR3 gives the full variable domain: DTGVSQNPRHKITKRGQNVTFRCDPISEHNRLYWYRQTLGQGPEFLTYFQNEAQLEKSRLLSDRFSAERPKGSFSTLEIQRTEQGDSAMYLCASSDTGELFFGEGSRLTVL.